The source of this T cell receptor (beta chain) is a study of T cell repertoires in cytomegalovirus infection. TCRdb re-analysed the reads in MiXCR, keeping a single row per CDR3 protein. The repertoire consists of approximately 910,000 distinct CDR3 sequences, with 30% to 40% occurring once and the leading ten covering roughly an eighth. The CDR3 is made up of 14 amino acids. CDR1 and CDR2 from the germline V gene are SGHRS and YFSETQ. V was shortened by 3 bases and J by 0 bases, with 9 bases between the two germline ends. As concerns this clonotype: The antigen remains undetermined.

The material sequenced was cultured CD8+ T cells from PBMCs, taken from culture after CMV antigen stimulation. The chain couples TRBV5-1 to TRBJ2-5, with no clear D. The receptor was derived from a human donor in good health (CMV status not recorded). Some clones in this sample may be carry-over from other donors' samples. This CDR3 reads CASSSTRYQETQYF. The CDR3 DNA follows: TGCGCCAGCAGCTCCACACGGTACCAAGAGACCCAGTACTTC.